This record looks at one T cell receptor beta chain sequence and its context. The record originates from a study of blood T cell repertoires in COVID-19. About the study: The United States, Italy and Spain provided the acute and convalescent COVID-19 samples. PBMCs, B-cell-depleted T cells, or T cells provided the cDNA or gDNA that made up the material.

Original handling: Reference gene primer amplification gave estimated nucleated cell counts. Sequenced by immunoSEQ multiplex PCR; TCRdb stores in-frame clones only, minus some. The DNA was the basis for D and trimming; V, J and clone size are from that table. Of some 250,000 clones in the sample, 91% were seen once. The V end was cut by 8 bases, the J end by 0 bases, with 8 bases between. This CDR3 has 13 amino acids. Germline lookup yields CDR1 GTSNPN and CDR2 SVGIG (reference sequence). The chain carries TRBV30 and TRBJ1-6; D ambiguous. The sample taken for sequencing was PBMCs or T cells enriched from blood (not recorded which). The clonotype comes from a human donor in a cohort exposed to, infected with or recovered from COVID-19 (not recorded which). The donor label of this sample is uncertain. The CDR3 DNA reads as TGTGCCGTACAGAGCTCCTATAATTCACCCCTCCACTTT. Its translation is CAVQSSYNSPLHF.